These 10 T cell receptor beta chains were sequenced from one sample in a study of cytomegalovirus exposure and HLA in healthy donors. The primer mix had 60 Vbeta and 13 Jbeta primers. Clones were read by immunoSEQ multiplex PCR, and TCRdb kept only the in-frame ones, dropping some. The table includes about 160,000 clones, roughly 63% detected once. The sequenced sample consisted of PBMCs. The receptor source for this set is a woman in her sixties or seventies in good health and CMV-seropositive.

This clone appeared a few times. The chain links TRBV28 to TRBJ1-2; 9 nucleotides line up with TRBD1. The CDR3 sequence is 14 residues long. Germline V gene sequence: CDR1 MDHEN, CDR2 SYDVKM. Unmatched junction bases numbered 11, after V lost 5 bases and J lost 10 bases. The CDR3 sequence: CASSTTGGTILYTF. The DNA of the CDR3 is TGTGCCAGCAGTACGACAGGGGGAACTATTCTCTACACCTTC.

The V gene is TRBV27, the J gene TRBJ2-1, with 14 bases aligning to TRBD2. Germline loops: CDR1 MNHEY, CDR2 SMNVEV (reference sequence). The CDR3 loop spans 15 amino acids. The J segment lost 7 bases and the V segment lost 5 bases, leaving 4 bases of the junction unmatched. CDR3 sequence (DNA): TGTGCCAGCAGTCCGGGGACTAGCGGGAGAAATGAGCAGTTCTTC. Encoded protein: CASSPGTSGRNEQFF.

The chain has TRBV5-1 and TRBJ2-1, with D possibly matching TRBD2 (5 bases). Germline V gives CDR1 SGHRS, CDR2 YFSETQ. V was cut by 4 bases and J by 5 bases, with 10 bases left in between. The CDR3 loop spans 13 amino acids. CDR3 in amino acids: CASSGGSHNEQFF. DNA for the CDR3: TGCGCCAGCAGCGGCGGGTCCCACAATGAGCAGTTCTTC.

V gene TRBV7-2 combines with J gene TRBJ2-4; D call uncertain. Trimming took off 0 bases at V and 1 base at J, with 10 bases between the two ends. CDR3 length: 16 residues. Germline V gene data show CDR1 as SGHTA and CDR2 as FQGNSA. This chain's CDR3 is CASSLAPGMAKNIQYF. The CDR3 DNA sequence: TGTGCCAGCAGCTTAGCGCCAGGAATGGCCAAAAACATTCAGTACTTC.

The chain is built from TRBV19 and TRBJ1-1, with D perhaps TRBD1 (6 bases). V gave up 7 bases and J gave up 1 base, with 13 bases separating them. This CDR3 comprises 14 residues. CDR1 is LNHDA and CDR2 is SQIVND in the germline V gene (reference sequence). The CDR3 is CASTQDSANTEAFF. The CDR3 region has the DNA TGTGCCAGTACCCAGGACAGTGCGAACACTGAAGCTTTCTTT.

The CDR3 DNA sequence: TGTGCCAGCAGTGGACTGAACTACGAGCAGTACTTC. Translated: CASSGLNYEQYF. The gene calls are TRBV25-1 and TRBJ2-7, with no clear D. This CDR3 is built from 12 residues. The V gene lost 4 bases and the J gene lost 3 bases, with 7 bases spanning the gap. Germline lookup yields CDR1 MGHDK and CDR2 SYGVNS.

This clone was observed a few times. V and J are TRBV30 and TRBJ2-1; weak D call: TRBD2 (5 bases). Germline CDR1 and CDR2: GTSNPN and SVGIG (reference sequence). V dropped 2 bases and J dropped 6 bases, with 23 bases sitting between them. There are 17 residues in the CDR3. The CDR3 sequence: CAWSRPGSLAFVNEQFF. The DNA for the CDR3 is TGTGCCTGGAGTAGGCCGGGATCCCTTGCTTTCGTCAATGAGCAGTTCTTC.

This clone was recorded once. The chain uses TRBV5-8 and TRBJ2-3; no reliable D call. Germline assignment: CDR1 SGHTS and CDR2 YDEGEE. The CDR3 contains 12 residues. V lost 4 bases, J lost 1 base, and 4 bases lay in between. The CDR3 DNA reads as TGTGCCAGCAGCCCCGGCACAGATACGCAGTATTTT. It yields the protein CASSPGTDTQYF.

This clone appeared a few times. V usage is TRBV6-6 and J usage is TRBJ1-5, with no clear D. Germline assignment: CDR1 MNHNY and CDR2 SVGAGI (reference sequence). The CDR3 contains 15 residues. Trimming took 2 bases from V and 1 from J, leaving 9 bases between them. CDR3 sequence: CASSYTGESNQPQHF. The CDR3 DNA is TGTGCCAGCAGTTACACCGGGGAGAGCAATCAGCCCCAGCATTTT.

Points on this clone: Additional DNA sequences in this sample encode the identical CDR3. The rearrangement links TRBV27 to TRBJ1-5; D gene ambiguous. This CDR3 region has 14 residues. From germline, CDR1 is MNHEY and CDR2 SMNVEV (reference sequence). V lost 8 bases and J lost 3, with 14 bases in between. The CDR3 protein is CASSGLPLNQPQHF. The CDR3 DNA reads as TGTGCCAGCTCTGGACTGCCTCTCAATCAGCCCCAGCATTTT.